This TCR beta chain was retrieved from a study of follicular helper T cells after annual influenza vaccination (dated by TCRdb to the late 2010s). Study-wide context: Blood was collected on days 0, 7 and 28 after each seasonal influenza vaccination. Some subjects were followed across successive annual vaccinations spanning the 2013-2014, 2014-2015 and 2015-2016 seasons to study recall of cTfh clones. One week after vaccination, a second recruited cohort of eleven to twelve subjects (Table S1) displayed a similar ICOS+CD38+ cTfh response. Multi-year samples were available from six subjects, with four subjects covering two vaccination seasons and two subjects covering three seasons. The 2013-2014 samples were cryopreserved, while the 2015 samples were processed right after collection.

Study-wide findings and limitations: When influenza clone enrichment was assessed, the possibility that the much larger non-cTfh compartments were undersampled could not be excluded. Day 7 ICOS+CD38+ clones were most often found later in ICOS-CD38- cTfh, suggesting that subset may serve as a memory reservoir. ICOS+CD38+ cTfh clonality correlated with the frequency of that population, and its change correlated with the change in circulating plasmablast frequency. Productive TCRB sequences were recovered from only roughly 9-21% of analyzed cells, so rare clonotypes could not be sampled. With successive annual vaccinations, a recurrent oligoclonal ICOS+CD38+ cTfh response was recalled, and this response contained tetramer and AIM influenza-specific clonotypes.

The time point label on this specimen signifies: 2014-2015 season, pre-vaccination. TCRB sequencing was used to follow sorted CD4 subsets from the blood of adults before and after they were given the seasonal inactivated influenza vaccine (Fluvarix). To be eligible, subjects had to live in the community and must not have received influenza vaccine in the previous 6 months. Influenza vaccine contraindications, substance abuse, HIV/AIDS, active malignancy, immunomodulatory medication and active illness such as respiratory infection were included among the exclusion criteria. Between roughly 35 and 100 mL of blood was sampled per time point. PBMC were isolated using Ficoll-Paque PLUS or SepMate separation. As a non-Tfh comparison subset, CXCR5- memory CD4 T cells were sorted. Before DNA extraction, cell subsets were sorted from PBMC on a BD FACS Aria. Turning to this clone: Which antigen it targets is not known. No base quality information exists; no much larger clone differs at one position.

From the cysteine up to the phenylalanine, the CDR3 has a length of 13 residues. Of all the DNA, just the CDR3 is kept, 39 bases in frame from base 1. V sheds 3 bases and J sheds 3 bases, leaving 8 bases between their ends. CDR1 and CDR2 (LNHDA, SQIVND) derive from the germline V gene (reference sequence). The library was built by means of the immunoSEQ multiplex PCR assay. Adaptive Biotechnologies handled the TCRB amplification, library preparation, sequencing and preliminary bioinformatics at Survey level resolution. The paper's processing steps were these. Clonality was calculated in R as 1 minus normalized Shannon entropy, and the Gini index was computed with the R package ineq. To get the overlap score, the summed counts of shared sequences were divided by the total counts of all sequences in both of the compared samples. Shared-clonotype significance used Fisher's exact test assuming a theoretical repertoire of 10^7 TCRB sequences. In its TCRdb copy, this immuneACCESS table keeps in-frame sequences only and misses some clones. Where compared with another copy, unresolved V genes explain less than half of these, and the others have no known cause. The V and J calls and the clone size are those of that table, but D and trimming were determined from the DNA. For this sample the table gives some 11,000 clones, of which roughly 80% were detected only once. The ten largest clones capture over 0.7% of the sample.

This clonotype was sampled from an adult who received the influenza vaccine. The sequencing used CXCR5- memory CD4+ T cells sorted from blood, collected on the day of influenza vaccination. The sample's cell subset or site label, decoded: CXCR5- memory CD4 T cells. The chain uses TRBV19 and TRBJ1-2; a tentative D call is TRBD1 (6 bases match). DNA sequence: TGTGCCAGTAGTATGAACAGGGACTATGGCTACACCTTC. The translation is CASSMNRDYGYTF.